This T cell receptor beta chain emerged from a study of blood T cell repertoires in COVID-19. Across the whole study: Researchers got acute and convalescent COVID-19 samples from the United States, Italy and Spain. T cells, B-cell-depleted T cells, or PBMCs supplied cDNA or gDNA.

The germline V gene has CDR1 SGHTA and CDR2 FQGTGA. The CDR3 extends over 15 amino acids. Trimming removed 2 bases from V and 10 bases from J; junction bases left unmatched: 6. Per the authors' pipeline: Amplifying reference gene primers gave estimates of nucleated cell counts. Profiled with immunoSEQ multiplex PCR; TCRdb holds only in-frame clones, not every one. The DNA was the basis for D and trimming; V, J and clone size are from that table. Among about 120,000 clones listed, 85% were seen once. Sequencing was carried out using peripheral blood. The chain links TRBV7-3 to TRBJ2-1, with 12 bases lining up with TRBD2. This clonotype was obtained from an elderly man with acute or convalescent COVID-19. CDR3: CASSLPSGGASEQFF. The CDR3 nucleotides read TGTGCCAGCAGCTTACCTAGCGGGGGGGCAAGCGAGCAGTTCTTC.